The present T cell receptor (beta chain) was sequenced within a study of T cell responses to AZD1222 COVID-19 vaccine. Study-wide findings and caveats: Repertoires in all cases were sampled only once the peak T cell response had passed. Donors in the cohort were predominantly white British and more often female, and clonal diversity was possibly underestimated.

As regards this clone: Its matching antigen is unknown.

Germline V gene lookup returns CDR1 SGDLS and CDR2 YYNGEE. Deletions cut 0 bases from V and 2 bases from J, with 13 bases between. The CDR3 totals 16 residues. Libraries were prepared by immunoSEQ multiplex PCR; TCRdb keeps only in-frame clonotypes and omits some of them. This table has 60,000 to 85,000 clones, approximately 90% appearing once. The sample was peripheral blood, taken 28 days after the second dose of the MenACWY control vaccine. The rearrangement uses TRBV9 and TRBJ2-3, with a tentative D call TRBD2 (6 bases). This TCR came from an adult who received the MenACWY meningococcal vaccine as a control. The CDR3 DNA is TGTGCCAGCAGCGTAGCTGAGGGCGGGGTCACAGATACGCAGTATTTT. This sequence encodes CASSVAEGGVTDTQYF.